This TCR beta chain derives from a study of early T cells in non-severe SARS-CoV-2 infection. From the 5' RACE reads, TCRdb called clonotypes with MiXCR, one entry per CDR3 protein. The sample records 98,000 or so distinct CDR3 sequences, 11% being singletons. This clonotype was observed at least ten times. The germline gives CDR1 LNHDA, CDR2 SQIVND (reference sequence). The ends were cut back, 5 bases at V and 5 bases at J, with 20 bases in the middle. There are 16 residues in the CDR3. The clonotype comes from an adult who was a healthcare worker with PCR-confirmed SARS-CoV-2 infection or an uninfected control (not recorded which). V usage is TRBV19 and J usage is TRBJ2-3; D perhaps matches TRBD1 (5 bases). Sequenced input: whole blood. The chain's CDR3 is CASSSNQGKAKDTQYF. In DNA form, the CDR3 reads TGTGCCAGTAGTTCCAACCAGGGAAAGGCGAAAGATACGCAGTATTTT.